This T cell receptor (beta chain) stems from a study of blood T cell repertoires in COVID-19 (dated by TCRdb to about 2020). Broadly, across the study: Samples from collaborators originated in the United States, Italy and Spain and spanned both the acute and convalescent phases of COVID-19. Where HLA class I and class II types were available, the types were taken from metadata supplied by the sample provider, not from assay-based typing. A de-identified subject ID, COVID-19 status, age in years and sex were almost always included in the sample metadata. The repertoires were released in a freely available public database intended as a resource for research on the immune response to SARS-CoV-2. The material from the prospective study consisted of cDNA or gDNA derived from T cells, B-cell-depleted T cells, or PBMCs. Deeply sampled blood TCRbeta repertoires from subjects exposed to, actively infected with, or recovered from COVID-19 were included in the dataset. Samples came from the ongoing ImmuneRACE study (first 160 participants) plus 1,254 subjects from 6 global collaborators. Study-wide findings and limitations: The amount of clinical and demographic metadata varied by source and participant and was provided uncurated.

Notes on this clone: The clone's antigen remains unknown. Base qualities were left out, and no much larger clone turns up one base away.

TCRbeta CDR3 regions were amplified from genomic DNA using the immunoSEQ Assay, a bias-controlled multiplex PCR. Per the authors' processing: The number of nucleated cells in each sample was estimated by amplification of reference gene primers within the assay. To quantify the absolute abundance of each unique TCRbeta CDR3 rearrangement, sequence reads were collapsed and filtered. For each sample, productive Simpson clonality was calculated as the square root of Simpson's diversity index across productive rearrangements. TCRdb mirrors the immuneACCESS table, restricted to in-frame sequences. Some clones are absent from its copies; in checked studies, under half trace to an unresolved V gene, and the reason for the others is unknown. The D gene and trimming were derived from the DNA, and the V and J assignments and clone size from that table. In all, the sample holds some 150,000 clones, and about four fifths of those were seen once. The ten largest clones capture under 2.5% of the sample.

Collaborating institutions collected whole blood in K2EDTA tubes following their own protocols. For TCRbeta analysis, collaborators shipped samples as frozen whole blood, isolated PBMCs, or DNA extracted from either of those sample types. The CDR3, cysteine through phenylalanine, is 13 amino acids long. The kept DNA is CDR3 alone, 39 bases in frame from the first base. According to the germline V gene, CDR1 reads LGHNT and CDR2 reads FRNRAP. Relative to germline, V is missing 7 bases and J is missing 13 bases, with 12 bases of the junction outside any gene match. The source of this sequence is a man between 65 and 85 years old with acute or convalescent COVID-19. The chain is made from TRBV12-5 and TRBJ2-1; the central 8 bases match TRBD2. The specimen sequenced was peripheral blood. The CDR3 loop reads CASVVVPGGLQFF. At the DNA level, the sequence is TGTGCTAGTGTCGTTGTCCCGGGGGGGCTTCAGTTCTTC.